The entry below describes one TCR beta chain. The antigen is unknown. This sample is drawn from a study of shared clonotypes between healthy human individuals. Overall study context: Participating donors consisted of a couple of women and a few men aged 18 to 49.

Adults of Caucasian background living in Nashville, Tennessee made up all donors. Germline lookup yields CDR1 LNHDA and CDR2 SQIVND (reference sequence). This CDR3 is built from 13 residues. J lost 3 bases, V lost 10 bases, and 8 bases had no gene match. Clones were sequenced by immunoSEQ multiplex PCR, and TCRdb holds only the in-frame ones, with some missing. The sample holds roughly 300,000 clones; roughly 87% are singletons and the top ten take 15% to 20%. Study-wide results and limits: Clonotype sharing among donors, it was expected, would be affected by sequencing depth. Sharing across four donors was seen in approximately 5.2% of naive CD4 clonotypes.

The TCR sequence derives from a man between 18 and 35 years old in good health. The chain has TRBV19 and TRBJ2-7, with 8 nucleotides matching TRBD1. Source material: memory CD8+ T cells sorted from blood. Subset given: CD45RO+ cells pooled with CCR7-negative TemRA cells. CDR3 sequence: CATSYGQGYEQYF. The CDR3 nucleotides read TGTGCCACCTCCTACGGACAGGGCTACGAGCAGTACTTC.